This T cell receptor beta chain was recovered during a study of beta chain features in type 1 diabetes. This clone was found a few times. Its antigen is undetermined. This CDR3 has 14 residues. The V gene end was trimmed by 8 bases and the J gene end by 4 bases; junction bases not matched to a gene: 9. Per the germline V gene, CDR1 is MDHEN and CDR2 is SYDVKM. The isolated RNA, all of it, was reverse transcribed, so expressed TCRB transcripts were what got sequenced. Profiled with immunoSEQ multiplex PCR; TCRdb holds only in-frame clones, not every one. There are almost 350,000 clones in the sample; less than 9.5% occur only once, and around 0.45% lies in the top ten. Findings and caveats of the study: In cDNA sequencing, cells with high TCR expression could be over-represented. VDJ junctions sequenced from type 1 diabetes patients showed fewer insertions and more deletions. The naive, central memory and Treg TCRB repertoires of patients appeared to be more similar to one another than those of healthy donors.

The source is a woman in her late teens or twenties in good health. What was sequenced was central memory CD4+ T cells from blood. The V and J genes are TRBV28 and TRBJ1-2; TRBD1 matches 8 bases. DNA for the CDR3: TGTGCCAGCTTTGGACAGGGTGCCTTCTATGGCTACACCTTC. Translated: CASFGQGAFYGYTF.